This passage covers 10 T cell receptor beta chains from one sample sequenced in a study of long-term antiretroviral therapy in people with HIV. At survey level, the immunoSEQ assay was run in its v3.0 version. Clones were read by immunoSEQ multiplex PCR, and TCRdb kept only the in-frame ones, dropping some. Of tens of thousands of clones listed, about 90% are singletons. The sequencing used unsorted PBMCs, collected 2 years after starting antiretroviral therapy. Source of these receptors: a man aged 45 to 65 with HIV.

This clone was recorded once. The chain carries TRBV7-2 and TRBJ1-1, with D unresolved. Per germline, CDR1 SGHTA and CDR2 FQGNSA. The V and J ends lost 5 bases and 0 bases respectively, with 10 bases between them. The CDR3 contains 14 residues. The CDR3 DNA follows: TGTGCCAGCAGCGTAGGACGGTTGAACACTGAAGCTTTCTTT. Translation: CASSVGRLNTEAFF.

V is TRBV16 and J is TRBJ1-3; tentative D call: TRBD1 (5 bases). Trimming left V 4 bases short and J 4 bases short, with 11 bases between. The CDR3 contains 14 residues. CDR1 is KGHSY and CDR2 is FQNENV in the germline V gene. CDR3 bases: TGTGCCAGCAGCCTCAACACAGGCGGAAACACCATATATTTT. Translated: CASSLNTGGNTIYF.

The gene calls are TRBV7-2 and TRBJ2-7; no firm D call. CDR3 size: 11 residues. Trimming removed 5 bases from V and 6 bases from J, with 8 bases in between. Germline loops: CDR1 SGHTA, CDR2 FQGNSA. CDR3 sequence (DNA): TGTGCCAGCAGCCCCAATACCGAGCAGTACTTC. Translated: CASSPNTEQYF.

This clone was found once. The chain couples TRBV9 to TRBJ2-2; TRBD2 matches at 7 bases. Germline loops: CDR1 SGDLS, CDR2 YYNGEE. This CDR3 region has 16 residues. V was pared by 1 base and J by 5 bases, with 8 bases of the junction left unmatched. The CDR3 DNA is TGTGCCAGCAGCGTATGGGAGGGCCCGGAGACCGGGGAGCTGTTTTTT. Encoded protein: CASSVWEGPETGELFF.

CDR3 residues: CASSLPGPTTEAFF. In DNA form, the CDR3 reads TGTGCCAGCAGCTTACCGGGACCCACCACTGAAGCTTTCTTT. The chain has TRBV11-3 and TRBJ1-1, with D tentatively TRBD1 (5 bases). In germline, CDR1 is SGHNT, CDR2 YENEEA. CDR3 length: 14 amino acids. Trimming cost V 2 bases and J 4 bases, with 11 bases left between them.

The gene calls are TRBV7-2 and TRBJ2-1; weak D call: TRBD2 (6 bases). Germline CDR1 and CDR2: SGHTA and FQGNSA. This CDR3 has 15 amino acids. Trimming removed 6 bases at V and 2 bases at J, with 14 bases between. CDR3 DNA sequence: TGTGCCAGCAGTTCTAGCGCCTTTACCTACAATGAGCAGTTCTTC. Translating gives CASSSSAFTYNEQFF.

The DNA for the CDR3 is TGTGCCAGCAGCTCTTGGACTAGCGGAGGTTACGAGCAGTACTTC. This sequence encodes CASSSWTSGGYEQYF. This sequence joins TRBV28 and TRBJ2-7; 10 nucleotides align to TRBD2. Germline loops: CDR1 MDHEN, CDR2 SYDVKM. V lost 6 bases, J lost 4 bases, and 9 bases stayed unmatched. The CDR3 length is 15 residues.

V gene TRBV6-1 combines with J gene TRBJ1-1; D remains unclear. V was pared by 8 bases and J by 8 bases, with 9 bases between. CDR1 is MNHNS, CDR2 SASEGT, per germline. The CDR3 spans 10 residues. The CDR3 DNA reads as TGTGCCAGCCGTTCTTGGGAAGCTTTCTTT. It specifies CASRSWEAFF.

V gene TRBV7-9 combines with J gene TRBJ2-7; D call uncertain. The CDR3 has 15 amino acids. Germline loops: CDR1 SEHNR, CDR2 FQNEAQ (reference sequence). V was shortened by 5 bases and J by 6 bases, with 20 bases between the two germline ends. The CDR3 region has the DNA TGTGCCAGCAGCCCACCGCTGGAGTCCCCCCGCGAGCAGTACTTC. Its protein is CASSPPLESPREQYF.

The chain has TRBV4-1 and TRBJ2-6; D might be TRBD1 (8 bases). The V end was cut by 4 bases, the J end by 0 bases, with 19 bases between. CDR1 is MGHRA and CDR2 is YSYEKL in the germline V gene. The CDR3 covers 19 residues. Here the CDR3 DNA reads TGCGCCAGCAGCCCGTTCGGGGGGACAGGACTCTCTGGGGCCAACGTCCTGACTTTC. Protein: CASSPFGGTGLSGANVLTF.